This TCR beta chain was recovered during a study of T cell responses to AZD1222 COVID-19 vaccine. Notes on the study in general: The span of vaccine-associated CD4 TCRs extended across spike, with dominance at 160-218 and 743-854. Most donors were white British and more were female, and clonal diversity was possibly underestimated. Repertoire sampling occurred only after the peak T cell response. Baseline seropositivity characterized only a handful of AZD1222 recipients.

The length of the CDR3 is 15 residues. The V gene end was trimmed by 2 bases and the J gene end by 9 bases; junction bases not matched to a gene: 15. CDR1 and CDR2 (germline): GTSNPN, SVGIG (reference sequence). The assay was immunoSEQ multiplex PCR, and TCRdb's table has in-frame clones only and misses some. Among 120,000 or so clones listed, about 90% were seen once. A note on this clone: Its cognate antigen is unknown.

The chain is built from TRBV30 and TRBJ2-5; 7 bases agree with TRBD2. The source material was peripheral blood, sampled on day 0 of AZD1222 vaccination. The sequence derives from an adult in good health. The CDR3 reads CAWSPSGRTGGSQYF. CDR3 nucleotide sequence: TGTGCCTGGAGTCCGTCTGGGCGGACGGGGGGATCCCAGTACTTC.